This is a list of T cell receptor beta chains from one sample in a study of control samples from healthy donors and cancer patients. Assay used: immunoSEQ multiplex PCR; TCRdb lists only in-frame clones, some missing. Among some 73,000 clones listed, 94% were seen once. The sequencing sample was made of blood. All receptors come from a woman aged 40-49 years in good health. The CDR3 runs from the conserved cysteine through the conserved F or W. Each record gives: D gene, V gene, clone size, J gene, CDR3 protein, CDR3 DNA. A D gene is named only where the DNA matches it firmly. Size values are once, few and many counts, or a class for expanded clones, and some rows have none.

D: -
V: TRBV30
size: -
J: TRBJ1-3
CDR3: CAWSTLSGNTIYF
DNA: TGTGCCTGGAGTACCCTCTCTGGAAACACCATATATTTT

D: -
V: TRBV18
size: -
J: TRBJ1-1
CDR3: CASSPPTGGRAEAFF
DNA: TGTGCCAGCTCACCACCGACAGGTGGTCGGGCTGAAGCTTTCTTT

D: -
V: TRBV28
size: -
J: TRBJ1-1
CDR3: CASSSYMGVEAFF
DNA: TGTGCCAGCAGTTCCTATATGGGGGTTGAAGCTTTCTTT

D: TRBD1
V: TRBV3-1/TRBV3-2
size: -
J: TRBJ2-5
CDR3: CASSQRDRGFQTQYF
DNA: TGTGCCAGCAGCCAAAGGGACAGGGGATTTCAGACCCAGTACTTC

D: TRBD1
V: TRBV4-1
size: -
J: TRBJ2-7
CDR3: CASSQAPGQGIFNQNEQYF
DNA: TGCGCCAGCAGCCAAGCACCGGGACAGGGTATTTTTAATCAGAACGAGCAGTACTTC

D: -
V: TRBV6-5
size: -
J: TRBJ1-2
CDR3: CASSYFPLGGYTF
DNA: TGTGCCAGCAGTTATTTCCCGCTGGGAGGCTACACCTTC

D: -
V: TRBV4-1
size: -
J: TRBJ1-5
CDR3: CASSQDQGHQPQHF
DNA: TGCGCCAGCAGCCAAGACCAGGGGCATCAGCCCCAGCATTTT

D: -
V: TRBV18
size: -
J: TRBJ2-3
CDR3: CASSPDRAWISADTQYF
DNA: TGTGCCAGCTCACCGGATCGGGCTTGGATATCGGCAGATACGCAGTATTTT

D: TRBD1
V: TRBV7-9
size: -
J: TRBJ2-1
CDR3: CASSPPGGRSYNEQFF
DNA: TGTGCCAGCAGCCCCCCAGGGGGCCGATCCTACAATGAGCAGTTCTTC

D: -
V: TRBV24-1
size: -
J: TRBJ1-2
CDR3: CATSDFPLDKHGYTF
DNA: TGTGCCACCAGTGATTTTCCGCTGGACAAGCATGGCTACACCTTC

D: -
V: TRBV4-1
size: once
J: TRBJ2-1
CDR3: CASSQEGGQYNEQFF
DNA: TGCGCCAGCAGCCAAGAAGGGGGGCAATACAATGAGCAGTTCTTC

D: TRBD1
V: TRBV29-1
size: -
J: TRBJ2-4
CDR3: CSTRGQAGQDIQYF
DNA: TGCAGCACTCGAGGACAGGCAGGCCAAGACATTCAGTACTTC

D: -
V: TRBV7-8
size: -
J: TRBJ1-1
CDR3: CASFRDFMNTEAFF
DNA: TGTGCCAGCTTTCGGGACTTCATGAACACTGAAGCTTTCTTT

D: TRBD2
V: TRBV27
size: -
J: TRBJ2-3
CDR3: CASSPIPSGGGTDTQYF
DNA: TGTGCCAGCAGTCCCATTCCTAGCGGGGGAGGAACAGATACGCAGTATTTT

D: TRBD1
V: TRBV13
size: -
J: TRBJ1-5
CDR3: CASSYRQGNQPQHF
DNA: TGTGCCAGCAGCTATCGACAGGGGAATCAGCCCCAGCATTTT

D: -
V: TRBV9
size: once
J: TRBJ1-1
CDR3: CASSVQSQGNTEAFF
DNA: TGTGCCAGCAGCGTGCAGTCACAGGGGAACACTGAAGCTTTCTTT

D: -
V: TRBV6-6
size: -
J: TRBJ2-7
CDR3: CASSYAMETANYEQYF
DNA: TGTGCCAGCAGTTACGCAATGGAGACAGCGAACTACGAGCAGTACTTC

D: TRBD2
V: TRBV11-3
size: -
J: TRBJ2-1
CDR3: CASSLTSDNEQFF
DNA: TGTGCCAGCAGCTTAACTAGCGACAATGAGCAGTTCTTC

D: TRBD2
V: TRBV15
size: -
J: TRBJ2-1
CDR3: CATSPRGVAGGIYNEQFF
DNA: TGTGCCACCAGCCCACGAGGGGTTGCGGGGGGGATCTACAATGAGCAGTTCTTC

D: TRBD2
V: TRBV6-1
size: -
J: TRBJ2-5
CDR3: CASSEAGLAGLQETQYF
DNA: TGTGCCAGCAGTGAAGCGGGCCTAGCGGGGCTACAAGAGACCCAGTACTTC

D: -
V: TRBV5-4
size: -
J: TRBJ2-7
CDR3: CASSAERGRSYEQYF
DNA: TGTGCCAGCAGCGCTGAGAGGGGCCGGTCCTACGAGCAGTACTTC

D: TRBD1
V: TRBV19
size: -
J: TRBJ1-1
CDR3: CASNPGQGSTEAFF
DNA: TGTGCCAGTAACCCCGGACAGGGTAGCACTGAAGCTTTCTTT

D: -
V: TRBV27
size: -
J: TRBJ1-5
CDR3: CASRRNPALNQPQHF
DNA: TGTGCCAGCAGACGGAACCCGGCCCTCAATCAGCCCCAGCATTTT

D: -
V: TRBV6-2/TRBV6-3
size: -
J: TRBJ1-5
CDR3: CASSYPPPWPQHF
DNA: TGTGCCAGCAGTTACCCACCCCCCTGGCCCCAGCATTTT

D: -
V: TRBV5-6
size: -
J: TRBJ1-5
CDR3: CASSTKPGQPQHF
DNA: TGTGCCAGCAGCACCAAGCCCGGTCAGCCCCAGCATTTT

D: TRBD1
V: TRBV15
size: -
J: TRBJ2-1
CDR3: CATSSVNRGPYNEQFF
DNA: TGTGCCACCAGCAGCGTAAACAGGGGGCCCTACAATGAGCAGTTCTTC

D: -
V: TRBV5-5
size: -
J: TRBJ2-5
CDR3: CASDTGPQETQYF
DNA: TGTGCCAGCGATACGGGTCCCCAAGAGACCCAGTACTTC